This T cell receptor (beta chain) was profiled in a study of tumor-infiltrating lymphocytes in primary liver carcinoma. Study-level background: Primary liver carcinomas in the patients were surgically resected.

The study's findings and limits: The overlap of tumor-adjacent and tumor-blood pairs was smaller than that of tumor region pairs.

CDR1 SGHAT and CDR2 FQNNGV come from the germline V gene. V lost 10 bases to trimming and J lost 1 base, with 13 bases between them. The CDR3 has 13 residues. TCR beta cDNA was prepared out of roughly 500 ng total RNA by means of a constant-region primer. Three nested multiplex PCR rounds, a slightly modified ARM-PCR method, built the TCR beta libraries. Two initial PCR rounds of around 9 cycles each paired TRBV1-TRBV30 forward primers with a C-beta reverse primer. TCRdb analysed the multiplex PCR reads with MiXCR anew, one entry per CDR3 protein. The data show 330,000 or so distinct CDR3 sequences, about 65% seen once. Germline DNA was also extracted, and blood RNA derived from unsorted whole blood. Turning to this clonotype: Antigen specificity is unknown.

Sequencing was carried out using peripheral blood. The source of this sequence is a man aged 40-49 years with primary liver carcinoma and hepatitis B virus infection. The chain combines TRBV11-2 with TRBJ2-5; D gene unclear. The CDR3 spells CANSGSVQETQYF. The CDR3, as DNA: TGTGCCAACAGTGGCAGCGTCCAAGAGACCCAGTACTTC.